This T cell receptor beta chain was obtained from a study of brain metastases from non-small cell lung cancer. Overall study findings and caveats: TCR repertoires overlapped largely between brain metastases and matched primaries. Expanded T-cell clones appeared in about 70% of brain metastases over primaries.

The CDR3 sequence is 15 residues long. CDR1 is ENHRY, CDR2 SYGVKD, per germline. With respect to this clone: Antigen unknown. Germline and junction disagree at one end, which may indicate a read error.

Assay: immunoSEQ multiplex PCR; the TCRdb copy retains only in-frame clones and omits some. Among some 1,500 clones listed, 75% to 90% were seen once. The chain uses TRBV10-3 and TRBJ2-5, with a tentative D call TRBD2 (5 bases). This clonotype was sampled from a donor aged 40 or older with non-small cell lung cancer. Sequencing was performed on primary lung tumor tissue. The CDR3 protein is CVISEEWLAPETQYF. As DNA, the CDR3 is TGTGTCATCAGTGAAGAGTGGCTAGCCCCCGAGACCCAGTACTTC.